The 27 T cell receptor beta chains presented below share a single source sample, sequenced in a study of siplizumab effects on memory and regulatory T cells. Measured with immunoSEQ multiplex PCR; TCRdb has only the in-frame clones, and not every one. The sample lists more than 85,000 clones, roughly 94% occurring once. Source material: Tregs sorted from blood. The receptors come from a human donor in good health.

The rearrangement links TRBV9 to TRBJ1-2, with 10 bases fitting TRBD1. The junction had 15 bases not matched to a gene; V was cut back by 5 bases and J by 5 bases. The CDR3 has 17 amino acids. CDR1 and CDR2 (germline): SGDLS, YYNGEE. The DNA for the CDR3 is TGTGCCAGCAGTGGACGGGACAGGGGAGCTCTACTATATGGCTACACCTTC. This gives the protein CASSGRDRGALLYGYTF.

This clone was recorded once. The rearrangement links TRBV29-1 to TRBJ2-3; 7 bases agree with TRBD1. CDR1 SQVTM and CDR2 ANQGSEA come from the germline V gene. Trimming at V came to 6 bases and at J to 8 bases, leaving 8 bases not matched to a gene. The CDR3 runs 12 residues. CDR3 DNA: TGCAGCGTAGACAGGGTGCCAGGTACGCAGTATTTT. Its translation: CSVDRVPGTQYF.

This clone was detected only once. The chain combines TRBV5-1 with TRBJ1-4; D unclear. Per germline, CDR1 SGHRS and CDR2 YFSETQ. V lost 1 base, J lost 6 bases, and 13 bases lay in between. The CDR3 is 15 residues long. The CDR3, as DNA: TGCGCCAGCAGCTTGACGGTCGGAATGTATGAAAAACTGTTTTTT. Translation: CASSLTVGMYEKLFF.

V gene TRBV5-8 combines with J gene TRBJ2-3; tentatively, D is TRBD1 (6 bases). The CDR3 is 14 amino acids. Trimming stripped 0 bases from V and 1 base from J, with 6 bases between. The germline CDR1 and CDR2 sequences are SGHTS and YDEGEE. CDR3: CASSLDRGTDTQYF. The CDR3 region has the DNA TGTGCCAGCAGCTTGGACAGGGGCACAGATACGCAGTATTTT.

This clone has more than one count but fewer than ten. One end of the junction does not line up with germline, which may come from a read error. The CDR3 is CASALGHGFGQPQHF. The DNA of the CDR3 is TGTGCTAGTGCTTTGGGCCACGGGTTTGGGCAGCCCCAGCATTTT. The chain carries TRBV12-5 and TRBJ1-5; D is ambiguous. The CDR3 runs 15 residues. The germline gives CDR1 LGHNT, CDR2 FRNRAP.

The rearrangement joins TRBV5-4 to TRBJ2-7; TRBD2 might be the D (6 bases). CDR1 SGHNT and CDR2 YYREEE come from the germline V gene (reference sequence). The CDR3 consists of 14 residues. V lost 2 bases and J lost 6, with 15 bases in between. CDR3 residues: CASSFFSGDPEQYF. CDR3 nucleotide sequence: TGTGCCAGCAGCTTTTTCTCGGGAGACCCCGAGCAGTACTTC.

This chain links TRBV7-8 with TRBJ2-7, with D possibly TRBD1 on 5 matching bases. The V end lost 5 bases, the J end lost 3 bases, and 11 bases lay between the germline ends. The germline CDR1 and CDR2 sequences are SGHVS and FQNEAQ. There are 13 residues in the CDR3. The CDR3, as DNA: TGTGCCAGCAGCCACGGACACGACTACGAGCAGTACTTC. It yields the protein CASSHGHDYEQYF.

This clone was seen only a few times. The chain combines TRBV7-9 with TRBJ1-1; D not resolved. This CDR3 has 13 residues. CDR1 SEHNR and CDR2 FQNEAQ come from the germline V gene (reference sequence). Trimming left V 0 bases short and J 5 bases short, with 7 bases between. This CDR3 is CASSLALRTEAFF. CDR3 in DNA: TGTGCCAGCAGCTTAGCGCTGAGGACTGAAGCTTTCTTT. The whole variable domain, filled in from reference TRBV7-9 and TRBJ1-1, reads DTGVSQNPRHKITKRGQNVTFRCDPISEHNRLYWYRQTLGQGPEFLTYFQNEAQLEKSRLLSDRFSAERPKGSFSTLEIQRTEQGDSAMYLCASSLALRTEAFFGQGTRLTVV.

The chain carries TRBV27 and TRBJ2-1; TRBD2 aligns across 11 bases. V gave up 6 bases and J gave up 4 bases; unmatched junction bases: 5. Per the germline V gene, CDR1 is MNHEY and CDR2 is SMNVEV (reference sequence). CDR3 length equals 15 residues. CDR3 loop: CASRSGTSGYNEQFF. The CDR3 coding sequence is TGTGCCAGCAGGTCCGGGACTAGCGGTTACAATGAGCAGTTCTTC.

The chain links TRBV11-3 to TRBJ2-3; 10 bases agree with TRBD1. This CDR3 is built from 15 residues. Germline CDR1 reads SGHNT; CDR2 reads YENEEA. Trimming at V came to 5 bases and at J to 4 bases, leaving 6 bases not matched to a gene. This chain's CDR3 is CASSPGTGEADTQYF. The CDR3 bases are TGTGCCAGCAGCCCCGGGACAGGGGAGGCAGATACGCAGTATTTT. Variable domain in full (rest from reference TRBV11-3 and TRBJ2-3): EAGVVQSPRYKIIEKKQPVAFWCNPISGHNTLYWYLQNLGQGPELLIRYENEEAVDDSQLPKDRFSAERLKGVDSTLKIQPAELGDSAVYLCASSPGTGEADTQYFGPGTRLTVL.

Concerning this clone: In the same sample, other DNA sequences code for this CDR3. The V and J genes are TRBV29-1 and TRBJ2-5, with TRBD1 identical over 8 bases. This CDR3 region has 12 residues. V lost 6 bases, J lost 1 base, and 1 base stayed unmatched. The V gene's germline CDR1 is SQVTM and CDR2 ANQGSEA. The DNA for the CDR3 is TGCAGCGTCGACAGGGGCCAAGAGACCCAGTACTTC. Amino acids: CSVDRGQETQYF.

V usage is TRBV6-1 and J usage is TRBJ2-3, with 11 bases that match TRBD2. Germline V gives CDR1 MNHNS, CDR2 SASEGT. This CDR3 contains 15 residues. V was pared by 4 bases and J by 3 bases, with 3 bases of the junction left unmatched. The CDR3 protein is CASSGWTSGTDTQYF. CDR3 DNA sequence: TGTGCCAGCAGTGGATGGACTAGCGGGACAGATACGCAGTATTTT.

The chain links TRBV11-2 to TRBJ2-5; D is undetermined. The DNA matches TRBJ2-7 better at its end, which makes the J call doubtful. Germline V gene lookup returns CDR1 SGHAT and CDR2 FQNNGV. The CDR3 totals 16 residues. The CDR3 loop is CASSFTHSAESYEQYF. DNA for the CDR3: TGTGCCAGCAGCTTTACCCATAGTGCCGAATCCTACGAGCAGTACTTC.

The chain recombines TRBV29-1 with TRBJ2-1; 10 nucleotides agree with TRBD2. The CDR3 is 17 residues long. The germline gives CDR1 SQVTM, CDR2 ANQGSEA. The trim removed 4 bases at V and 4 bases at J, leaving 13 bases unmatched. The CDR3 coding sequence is TGCAGCGTTGTCAGTCGGCTAGCGGGAGTTCTATACAATGAGCAGTTCTTC. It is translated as CSVVSRLAGVLYNEQFF.

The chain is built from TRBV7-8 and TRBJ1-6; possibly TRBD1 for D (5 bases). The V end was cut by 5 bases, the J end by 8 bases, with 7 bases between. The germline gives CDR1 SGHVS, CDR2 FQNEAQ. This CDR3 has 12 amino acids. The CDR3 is CASSRDYSPLHF. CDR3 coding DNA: TGTGCCAGCAGCCGGGACTATTCACCCCTCCACTTT.

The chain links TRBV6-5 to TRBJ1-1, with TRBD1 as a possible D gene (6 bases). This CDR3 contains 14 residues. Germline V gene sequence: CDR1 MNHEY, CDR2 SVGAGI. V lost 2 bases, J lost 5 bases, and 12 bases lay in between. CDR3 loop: CASSYGGRRTEAFF. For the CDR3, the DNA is TGTGCCAGCAGTTACGGGGGGCGAAGGACTGAAGCTTTCTTT.

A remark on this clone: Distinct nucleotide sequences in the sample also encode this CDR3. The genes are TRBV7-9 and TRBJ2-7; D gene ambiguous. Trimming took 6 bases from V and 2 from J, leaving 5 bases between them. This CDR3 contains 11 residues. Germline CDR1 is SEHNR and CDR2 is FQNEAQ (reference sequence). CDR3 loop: CASSLTYEQYF. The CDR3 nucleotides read TGTGCCAGCAGTCTCACCTACGAGCAGTACTTC.

DNA of the CDR3: TGTGCCAGCAGCTTGAGGGATGATGAGGGGCTGCGGTTGAATCAGCCCCAGCATTTT. It translates to CASSLRDDEGLRLNQPQHF. The chain recombines TRBV5-7 with TRBJ1-5; D perhaps matches TRBD1 (5 bases). TRBV5-7 is labeled an ORF, and its function is uncertain. There are 19 residues in the CDR3. With 1 base removed from V and 4 bases from J, the gap between germline ends came to 24 bases.

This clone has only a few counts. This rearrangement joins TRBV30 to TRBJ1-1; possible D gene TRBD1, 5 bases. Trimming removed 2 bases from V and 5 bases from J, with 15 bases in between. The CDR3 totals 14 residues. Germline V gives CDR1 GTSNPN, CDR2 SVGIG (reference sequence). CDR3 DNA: TGTGCCTGGAGTCCCCAGGGACGGAGGACTGAAGCTTTCTTT. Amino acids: CAWSPQGRRTEAFF.

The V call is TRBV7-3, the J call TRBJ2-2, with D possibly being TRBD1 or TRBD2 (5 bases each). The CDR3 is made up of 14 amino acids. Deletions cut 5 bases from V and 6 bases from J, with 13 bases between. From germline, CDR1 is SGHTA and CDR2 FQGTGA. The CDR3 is CASSPPGLPGELFF. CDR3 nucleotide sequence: TGTGCCAGCAGCCCCCCGGGGCTTCCCGGGGAGCTGTTTTTT.

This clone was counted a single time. The CDR3 DNA follows: TGTGCCAGTTCATCCCGGGGGGGCGGTGAGCAGTTCTTC. Its protein product is CASSSRGGGEQFF. The chain carries TRBV19 and TRBJ2-1, with TRBD2 matching over 8 bases. The V and J ends lost 8 bases and 9 bases, in that order; junction bases with no gene match: 9. Germline CDR1 LNHDA, CDR2 SQIVND (reference sequence). The CDR3 length is 13 residues.

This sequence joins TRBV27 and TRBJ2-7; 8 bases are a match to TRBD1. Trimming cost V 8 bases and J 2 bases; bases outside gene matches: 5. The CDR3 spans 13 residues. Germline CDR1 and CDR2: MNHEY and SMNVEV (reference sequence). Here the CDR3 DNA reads TGTGCCAGCGCCCCGGGACAGGCCTACGAGCAGTACTTC. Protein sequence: CASAPGQAYEQYF.

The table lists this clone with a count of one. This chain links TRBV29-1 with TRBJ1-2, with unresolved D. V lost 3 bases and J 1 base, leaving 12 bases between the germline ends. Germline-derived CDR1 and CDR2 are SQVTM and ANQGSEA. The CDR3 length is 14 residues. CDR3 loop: CSVDNSPINYGYTF. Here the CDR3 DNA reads TGCAGCGTTGATAACAGCCCGATTAACTATGGCTACACCTTC.

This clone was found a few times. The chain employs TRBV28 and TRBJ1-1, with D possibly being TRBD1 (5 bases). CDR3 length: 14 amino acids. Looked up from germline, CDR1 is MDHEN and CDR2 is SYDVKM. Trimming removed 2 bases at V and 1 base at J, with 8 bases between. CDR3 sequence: CASSLQGPNTEAFF. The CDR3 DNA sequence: TGTGCCAGCAGTTTACAGGGACCGAACACTGAAGCTTTCTTT.

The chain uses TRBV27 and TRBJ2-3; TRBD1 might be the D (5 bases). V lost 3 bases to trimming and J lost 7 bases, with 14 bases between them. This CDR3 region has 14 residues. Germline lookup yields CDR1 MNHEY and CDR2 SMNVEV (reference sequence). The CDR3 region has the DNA TGTGCCAGCAGTTTTAACAGGTGGTCAAATACGCAGTATTTT. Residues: CASSFNRWSNTQYF.

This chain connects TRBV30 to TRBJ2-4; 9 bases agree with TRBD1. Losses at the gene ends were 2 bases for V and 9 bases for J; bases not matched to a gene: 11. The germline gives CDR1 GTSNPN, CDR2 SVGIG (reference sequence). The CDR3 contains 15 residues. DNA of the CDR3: TGTGCCTGGAGTCGATCTGTCGGGACAGGGAGCATTCAGTACTTC. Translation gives CAWSRSVGTGSIQYF.

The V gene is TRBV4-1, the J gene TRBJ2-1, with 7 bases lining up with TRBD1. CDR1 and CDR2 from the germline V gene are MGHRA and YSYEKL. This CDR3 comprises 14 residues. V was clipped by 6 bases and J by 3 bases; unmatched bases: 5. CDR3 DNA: TGCGCCAGCAGTAACAGGGGCGGCTACAATGAGCAGTTCTTC. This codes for CASSNRGGYNEQFF.